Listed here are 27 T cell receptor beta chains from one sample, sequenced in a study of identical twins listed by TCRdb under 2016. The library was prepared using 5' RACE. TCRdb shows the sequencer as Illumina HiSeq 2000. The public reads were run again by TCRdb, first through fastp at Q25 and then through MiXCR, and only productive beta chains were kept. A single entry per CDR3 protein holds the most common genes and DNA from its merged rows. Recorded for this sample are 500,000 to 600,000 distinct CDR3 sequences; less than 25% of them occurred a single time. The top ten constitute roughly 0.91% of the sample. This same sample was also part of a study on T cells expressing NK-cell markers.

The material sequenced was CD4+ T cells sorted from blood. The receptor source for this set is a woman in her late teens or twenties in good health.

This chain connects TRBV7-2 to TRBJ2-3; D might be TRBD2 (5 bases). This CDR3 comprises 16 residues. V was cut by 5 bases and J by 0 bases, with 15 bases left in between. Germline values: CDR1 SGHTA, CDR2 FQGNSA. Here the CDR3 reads CASSPRTVASTDTQYF. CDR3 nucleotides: TGTGCCAGCAGCCCACGGACTGTGGCCAGCACAGATACGCAGTATTTT.

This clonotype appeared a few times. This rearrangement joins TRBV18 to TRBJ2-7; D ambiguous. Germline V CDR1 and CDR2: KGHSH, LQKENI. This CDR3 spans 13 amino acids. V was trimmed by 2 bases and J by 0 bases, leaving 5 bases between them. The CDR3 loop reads CASSPGVSYEQYF. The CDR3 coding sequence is TGTGCCAGCTCACCAGGGGTCTCCTACGAGCAGTACTTC. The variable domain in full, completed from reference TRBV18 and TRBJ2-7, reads NAGVMQNPRHLVRRRGQEARLRCSPMKGHSHVYWYRQLPEEGLKFMVYLQKENIIDESGMPKERFSAEFPKEGPSILRIQQVVRGDSAAYFCASSPGVSYEQYFGPGTRLTVT.

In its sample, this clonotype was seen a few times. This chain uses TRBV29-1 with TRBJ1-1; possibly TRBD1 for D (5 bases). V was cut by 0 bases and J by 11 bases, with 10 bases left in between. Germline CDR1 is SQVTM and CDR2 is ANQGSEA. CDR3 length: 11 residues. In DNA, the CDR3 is TGCAGCGTTGAAGACGGGGGTTACGCTTTCTTT. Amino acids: CSVEDGGYAFF.

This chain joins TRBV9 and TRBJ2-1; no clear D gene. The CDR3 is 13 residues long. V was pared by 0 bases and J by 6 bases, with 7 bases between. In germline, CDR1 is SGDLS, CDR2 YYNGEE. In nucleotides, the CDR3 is TGTGCCAGCAGCGTAGCGGTTCTCAATGAGCAGTTCTTC. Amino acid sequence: CASSVAVLNEQFF.

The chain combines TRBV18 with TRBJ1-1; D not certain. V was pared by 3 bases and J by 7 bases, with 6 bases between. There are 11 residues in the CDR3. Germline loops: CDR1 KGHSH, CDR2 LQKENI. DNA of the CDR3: TGTGCCAGCTCACCGTTAGATGAAGCTTTCTTT. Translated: CASSPLDEAFF.

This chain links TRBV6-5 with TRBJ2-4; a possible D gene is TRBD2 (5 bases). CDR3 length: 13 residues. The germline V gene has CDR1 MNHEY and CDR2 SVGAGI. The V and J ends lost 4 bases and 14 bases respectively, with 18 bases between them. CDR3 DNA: TGTGCCAGCAGTTCGACTTTCGGGGAAACTAAGTACTTC. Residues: CASSSTFGETKYF.

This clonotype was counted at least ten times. This CDR3 reads CSANTNSQEQYF. The DNA of the CDR3 is TGCAGTGCTAATACCAATAGCCAGGAGCAGTACTTC. This sequence joins TRBV20-1 and TRBJ2-7; D not certain. The germline V and J ends were trimmed by 4 bases and 7 bases, with 14 bases remaining between them. CDR1 and CDR2 (germline): DFQATT, SNEGSKA (reference sequence). The CDR3 length is 12 residues.

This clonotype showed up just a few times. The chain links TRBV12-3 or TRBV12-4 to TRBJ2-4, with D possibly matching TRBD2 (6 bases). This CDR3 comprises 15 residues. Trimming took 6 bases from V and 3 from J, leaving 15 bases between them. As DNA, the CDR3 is TGTGCCAGCAGCCTAGTCTCCGGGGGCAAAAACATTCAGTACTTC. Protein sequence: CASSLVSGGKNIQYF.

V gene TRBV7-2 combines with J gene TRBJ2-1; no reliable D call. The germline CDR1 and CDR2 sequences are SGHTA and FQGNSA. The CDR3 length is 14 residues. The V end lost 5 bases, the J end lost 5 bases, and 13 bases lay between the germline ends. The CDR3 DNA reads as TGTGCCAGCAGCCCGCCCTCAAAGGACAATGAGCAGTTCTTC. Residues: CASSPPSKDNEQFF.

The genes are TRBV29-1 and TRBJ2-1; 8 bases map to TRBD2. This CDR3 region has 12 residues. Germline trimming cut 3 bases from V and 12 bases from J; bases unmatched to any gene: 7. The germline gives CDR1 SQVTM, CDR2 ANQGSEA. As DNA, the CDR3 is TGCAGCGTTGAGTACCTAGCGGGTGGGCAGTTCTTC. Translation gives CSVEYLAGGQFF.

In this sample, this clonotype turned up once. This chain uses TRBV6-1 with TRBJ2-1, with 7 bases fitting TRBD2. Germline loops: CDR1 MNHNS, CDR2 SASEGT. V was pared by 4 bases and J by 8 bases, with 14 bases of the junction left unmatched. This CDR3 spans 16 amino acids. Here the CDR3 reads CASSARGRTRGDEQFF. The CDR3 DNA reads TGTGCCAGCAGTGCCAGAGGCCGGACTAGAGGGGATGAGCAGTTCTTC.

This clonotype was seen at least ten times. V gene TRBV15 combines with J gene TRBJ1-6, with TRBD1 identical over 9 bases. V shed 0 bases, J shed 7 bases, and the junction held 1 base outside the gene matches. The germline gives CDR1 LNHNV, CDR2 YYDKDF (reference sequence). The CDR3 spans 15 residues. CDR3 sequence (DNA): TGTGCCACCAGCAGAGAAGGACAGGGGAATTCACCCCTCCACTTT. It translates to CATSREGQGNSPLHF.

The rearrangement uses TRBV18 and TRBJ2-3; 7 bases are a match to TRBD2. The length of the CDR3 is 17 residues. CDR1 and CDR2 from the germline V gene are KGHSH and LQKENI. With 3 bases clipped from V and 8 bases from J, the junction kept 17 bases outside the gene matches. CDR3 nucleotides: TGTGCCAGCTCACCTCCCCGCGTAGCGGGTTTCCTTGGTACGCAGTATTTT. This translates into CASSPPRVAGFLGTQYF.

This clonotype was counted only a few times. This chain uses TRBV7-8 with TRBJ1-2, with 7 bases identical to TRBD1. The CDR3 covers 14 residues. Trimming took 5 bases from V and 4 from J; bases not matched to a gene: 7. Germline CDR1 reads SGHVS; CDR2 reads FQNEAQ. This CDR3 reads CASSDLRDSYGYTF. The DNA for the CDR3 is TGTGCCAGCAGCGACCTCCGGGACAGCTATGGCTACACCTTC.

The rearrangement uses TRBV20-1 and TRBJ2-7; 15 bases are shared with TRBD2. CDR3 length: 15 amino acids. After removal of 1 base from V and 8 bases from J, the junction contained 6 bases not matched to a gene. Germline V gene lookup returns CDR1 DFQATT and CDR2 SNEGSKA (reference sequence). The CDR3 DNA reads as TGCAGTGCTAGAGTTGGGACTAGCGGGGGGTACCAGCAGTACTTC. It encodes CSARVGTSGGYQQYF.

The DNA for the CDR3 is TGTGCCAGCAGTTCCCCGACAGGGAGCAATCAGCCCCAGCATTTT. It is translated as CASSSPTGSNQPQHF. The V gene is TRBV28, the J gene TRBJ1-5, with 7 nucleotides matching TRBD1. The CDR3 covers 15 residues. J lost 1 base, V lost 4 bases, and 4 bases had no gene match. Germline loops: CDR1 MDHEN, CDR2 SYDVKM.

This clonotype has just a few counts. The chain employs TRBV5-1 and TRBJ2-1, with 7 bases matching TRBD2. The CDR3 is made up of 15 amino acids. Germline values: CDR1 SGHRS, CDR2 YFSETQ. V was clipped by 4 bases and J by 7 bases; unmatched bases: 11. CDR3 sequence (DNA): TGCGCCAGCAGCCCACGAGGGACTACAATAAATGAGCAGTTCTTC. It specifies CASSPRGTTINEQFF.

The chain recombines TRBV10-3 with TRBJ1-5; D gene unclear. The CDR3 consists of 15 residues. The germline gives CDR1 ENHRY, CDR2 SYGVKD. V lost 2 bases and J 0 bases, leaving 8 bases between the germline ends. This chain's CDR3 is CAISERGYSNQPQHF. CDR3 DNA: TGTGCCATCAGTGAGCGAGGGTATAGCAATCAGCCCCAGCATTTT.

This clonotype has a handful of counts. The DNA for the CDR3 is TGTGCCAGCAGCGCGGCCCAGGGGGCCCTGCCCACAGATACGCAGTATTTT. This codes for CASSAAQGALPTDTQYF. This chain uses TRBV5-8 with TRBJ2-3; 8 bases map to TRBD1. Looked up from germline, CDR1 is SGHTS and CDR2 is YDEGEE. With 4 bases clipped from V and 2 bases from J, the junction kept 12 bases outside the gene matches. This CDR3 spans 17 amino acids.

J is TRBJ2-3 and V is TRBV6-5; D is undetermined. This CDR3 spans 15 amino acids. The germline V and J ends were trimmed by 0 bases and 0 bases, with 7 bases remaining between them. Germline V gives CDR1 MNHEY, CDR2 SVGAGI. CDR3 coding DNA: TGTGCCAGCAGTTACTCGAAGTGGAGCACAGATACGCAGTATTTT. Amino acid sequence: CASSYSKWSTDTQYF.

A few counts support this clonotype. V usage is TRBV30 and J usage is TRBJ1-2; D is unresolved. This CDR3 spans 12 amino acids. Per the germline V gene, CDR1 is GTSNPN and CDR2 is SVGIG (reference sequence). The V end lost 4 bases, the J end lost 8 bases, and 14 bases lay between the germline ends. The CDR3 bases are TGTGCCTGGAACAAGGAAGTCGGAGGCTACACCTTC. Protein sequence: CAWNKEVGGYTF.

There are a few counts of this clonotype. CDR3 sequence (DNA): TGTGCCAGCTCACCCCAGGCAGGAGGGAACACTGAAGCTTTCTTT. Protein sequence: CASSPQAGGNTEAFF. V is TRBV18 and J is TRBJ1-1; D is ambiguous. The CDR3 runs to 15 residues. Germline V CDR1 and CDR2: KGHSH, LQKENI. V gave up 3 bases and J gave up 1 base, with 12 bases separating them.

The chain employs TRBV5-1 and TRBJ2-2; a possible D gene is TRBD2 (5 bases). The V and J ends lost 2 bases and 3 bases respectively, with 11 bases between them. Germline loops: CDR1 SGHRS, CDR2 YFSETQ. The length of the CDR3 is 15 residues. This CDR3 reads CASSFYGGHTGELFF. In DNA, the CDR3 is TGCGCCAGCAGCTTTTATGGAGGACACACCGGGGAGCTGTTTTTT.

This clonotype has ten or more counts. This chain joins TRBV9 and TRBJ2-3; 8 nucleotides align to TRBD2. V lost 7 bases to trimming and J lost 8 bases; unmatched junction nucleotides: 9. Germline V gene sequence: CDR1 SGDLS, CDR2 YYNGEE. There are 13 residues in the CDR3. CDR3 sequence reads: CASGGGTLVTQYF. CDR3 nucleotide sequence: TGTGCCAGCGGCGGGGGGACCCTCGTTACGCAGTATTTT.

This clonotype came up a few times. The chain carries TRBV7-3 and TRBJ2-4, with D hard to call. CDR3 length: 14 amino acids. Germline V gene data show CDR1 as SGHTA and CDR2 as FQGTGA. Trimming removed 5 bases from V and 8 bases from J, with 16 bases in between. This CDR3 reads CASSQGGTLHIQYF. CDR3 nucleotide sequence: TGTGCCAGCAGCCAAGGTGGTACCCTGCACATTCAGTACTTC.

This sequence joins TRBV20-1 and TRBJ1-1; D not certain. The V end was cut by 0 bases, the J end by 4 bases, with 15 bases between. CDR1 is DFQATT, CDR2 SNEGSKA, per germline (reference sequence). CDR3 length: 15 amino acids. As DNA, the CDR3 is TGCAGTGCTAGAGAAGGAGGATCCCGATCCACTGAAGCTTTCTTT. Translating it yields CSAREGGSRSTEAFF.

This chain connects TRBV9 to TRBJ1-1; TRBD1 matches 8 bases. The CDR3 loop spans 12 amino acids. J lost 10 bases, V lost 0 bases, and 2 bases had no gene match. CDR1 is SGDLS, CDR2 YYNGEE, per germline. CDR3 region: CASSVGTGGAFF. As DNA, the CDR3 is TGTGCCAGCAGCGTAGGAACAGGGGGAGCTTTCTTT.